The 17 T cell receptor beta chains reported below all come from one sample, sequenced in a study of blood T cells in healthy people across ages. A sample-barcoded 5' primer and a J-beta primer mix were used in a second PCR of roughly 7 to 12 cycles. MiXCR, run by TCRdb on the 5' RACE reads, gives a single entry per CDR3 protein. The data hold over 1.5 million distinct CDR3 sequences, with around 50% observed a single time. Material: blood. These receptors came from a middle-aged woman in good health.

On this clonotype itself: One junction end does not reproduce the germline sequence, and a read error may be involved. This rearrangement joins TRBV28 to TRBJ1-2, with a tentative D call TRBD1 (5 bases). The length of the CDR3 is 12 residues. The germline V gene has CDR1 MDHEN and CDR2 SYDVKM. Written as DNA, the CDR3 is TGTTCCAGCAATCAGGGCCCCTATGGCTACACCTTC. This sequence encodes CSSNQGPYGYTF.

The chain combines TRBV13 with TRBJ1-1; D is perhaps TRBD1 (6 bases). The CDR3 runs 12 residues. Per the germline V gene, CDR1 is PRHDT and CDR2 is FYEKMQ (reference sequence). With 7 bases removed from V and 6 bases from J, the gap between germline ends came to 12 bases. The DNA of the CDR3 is TGTGCCAGCAAGTTACAGGGAGCTGAAGCTTTCTTT. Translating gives CASKLQGAEAFF.

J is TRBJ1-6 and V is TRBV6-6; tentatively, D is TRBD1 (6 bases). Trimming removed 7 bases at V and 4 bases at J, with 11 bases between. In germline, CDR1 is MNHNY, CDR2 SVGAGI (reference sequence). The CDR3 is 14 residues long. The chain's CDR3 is CASTRTVYNSPLHF. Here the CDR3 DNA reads TGTGCCAGCACCAGGACAGTTTATAATTCACCCCTCCACTTT.

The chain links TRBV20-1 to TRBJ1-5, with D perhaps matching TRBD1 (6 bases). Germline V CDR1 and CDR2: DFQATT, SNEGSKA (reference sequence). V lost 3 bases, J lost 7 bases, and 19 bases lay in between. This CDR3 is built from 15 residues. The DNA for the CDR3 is TGCAGTGCTAGTCCGGCAGGGCAAGGGGGGCAGCCCCAGCATTTT. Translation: CSASPAGQGGQPQHF.

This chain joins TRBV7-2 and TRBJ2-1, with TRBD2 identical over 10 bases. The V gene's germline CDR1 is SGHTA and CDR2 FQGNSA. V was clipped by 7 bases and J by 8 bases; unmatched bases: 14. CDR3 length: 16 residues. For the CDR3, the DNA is TGTGCCAGCAACCTGTATCTAAGCGGGGGGGCCTATGAGCAGTTCTTC. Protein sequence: CASNLYLSGGAYEQFF.

Here the CDR3 reads CASSVGDDQPQHF. CDR3 nucleotides: TGTGCCAGCAGCGTAGGGGACGATCAGCCCCAGCATTTT. V gene TRBV9 combines with J gene TRBJ1-5; D is perhaps TRBD1 (5 bases). The CDR3 is 13 residues long. Germline CDR1 is SGDLS and CDR2 is YYNGEE. Trimming removed 0 bases from V and 5 bases from J, with 6 bases in between. The full variable domain, completed using reference TRBV9 and TRBJ1-5, is DSGVTQTPKHLITATGQRVTLRCSPRSGDLSVYWYQQSLDQGLQFLIQYYNGEERAKGNILERFSAQQFPDLHSELNLSSLELGDSALYFCASSVGDDQPQHFGDGTRLSIL.

This CDR3 is CASSRMTGQTEGYTF. The CDR3 coding sequence is TGTGCCAGCAGTAGGATGACAGGGCAAACAGAGGGCTACACCTTC. The chain joins TRBV2 to TRBJ1-2, with 7 positions matching TRBD1. V lost 5 bases and J lost 8; bases outside the gene matches: 14. Germline V lookup: CDR1 SNHLY, CDR2 FYNNEI. This CDR3 is 15 amino acids long.

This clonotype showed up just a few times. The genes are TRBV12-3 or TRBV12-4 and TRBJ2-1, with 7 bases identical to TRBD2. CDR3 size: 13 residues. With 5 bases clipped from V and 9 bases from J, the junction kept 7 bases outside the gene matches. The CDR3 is CASSRGLQSEQFF. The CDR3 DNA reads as TGTGCCAGCAGTAGGGGACTACAGTCTGAGCAGTTCTTC.

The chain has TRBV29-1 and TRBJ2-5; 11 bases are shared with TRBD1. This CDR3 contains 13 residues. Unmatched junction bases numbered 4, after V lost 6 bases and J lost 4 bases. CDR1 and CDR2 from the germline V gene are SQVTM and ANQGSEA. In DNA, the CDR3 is TGCAGCGTAGCCGGGACAGGGGGAGAGACCCAGTACTTC. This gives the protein CSVAGTGGETQYF.

The CDR3 sequence: CASSEGLAWEQYF. CDR3 in DNA: TGTGCCAGCAGTGAAGGACTAGCGTGGGAGCAGTACTTC. This rearrangement joins TRBV6-1 to TRBJ2-5, with 8 bases matching TRBD2. Germline CDR1 MNHNS, CDR2 SASEGT. V shed 1 base and J 11 bases; nucleotides not matched to a gene: 6. The CDR3 is 13 amino acids.

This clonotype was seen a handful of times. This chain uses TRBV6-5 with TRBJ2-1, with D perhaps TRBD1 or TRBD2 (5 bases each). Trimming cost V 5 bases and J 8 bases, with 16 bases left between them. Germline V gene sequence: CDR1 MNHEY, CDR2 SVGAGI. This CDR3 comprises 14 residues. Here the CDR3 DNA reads TGTGCCAGCAGTGGTCTGGGTCGGGACGATGAGCAGTTCTTC. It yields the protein CASSGLGRDDEQFF.

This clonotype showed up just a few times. Here the CDR3 reads CASSQAGQGVYGYTF. Here the CDR3 DNA reads TGCGCCAGCAGCCAAGCCGGACAGGGGGTCTATGGCTACACCTTC. This chain links TRBV4-1 with TRBJ1-2; 10 nucleotides agree with TRBD1. The ends lost 1 base at V and 4 bases at J; junction bases unmatched: 3. CDR1 MGHRA and CDR2 YSYEKL come from the germline V gene. This CDR3 region has 15 residues.

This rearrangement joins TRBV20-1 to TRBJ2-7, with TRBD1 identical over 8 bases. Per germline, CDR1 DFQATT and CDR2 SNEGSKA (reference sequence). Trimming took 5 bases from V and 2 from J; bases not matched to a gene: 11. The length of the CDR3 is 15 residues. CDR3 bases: TGCAGTGCTTTCGGTTCGGGACAGGTTACCTACGAGCAGTACTTC. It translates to CSAFGSGQVTYEQYF.

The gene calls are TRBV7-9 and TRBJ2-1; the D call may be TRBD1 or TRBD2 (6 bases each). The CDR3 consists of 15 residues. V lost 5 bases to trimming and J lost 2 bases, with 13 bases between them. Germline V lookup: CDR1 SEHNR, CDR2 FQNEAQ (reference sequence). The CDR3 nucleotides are TGTGCCAGCAGCCCTATGGGGGGCCCCTACAATGAGCAGTTCTTC. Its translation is CASSPMGGPYNEQFF.

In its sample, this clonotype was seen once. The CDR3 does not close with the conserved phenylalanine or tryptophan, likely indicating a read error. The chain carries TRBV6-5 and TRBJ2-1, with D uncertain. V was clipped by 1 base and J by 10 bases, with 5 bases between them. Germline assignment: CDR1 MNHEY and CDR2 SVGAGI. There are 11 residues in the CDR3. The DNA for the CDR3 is TGTGCCAGCAGTTACTTGGACGAGCAGTTCCTC. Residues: CASSYLDEQFL.

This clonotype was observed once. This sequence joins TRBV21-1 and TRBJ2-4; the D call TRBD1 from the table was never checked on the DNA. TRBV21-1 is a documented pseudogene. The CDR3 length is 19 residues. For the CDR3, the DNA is TGTGCCAGCAGCAAAGAGTTGGGGGACAACCGAAGAGCCAAAAACATTCAGTACTTC. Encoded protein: CASSKELGDNRRAKNIQYF.

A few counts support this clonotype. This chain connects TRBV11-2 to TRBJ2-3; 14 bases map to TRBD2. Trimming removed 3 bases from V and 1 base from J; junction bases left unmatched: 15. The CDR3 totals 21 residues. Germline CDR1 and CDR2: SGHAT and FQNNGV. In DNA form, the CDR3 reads TGTGCCAGCAGCTTCAACCCGGGACTAGCGGGGGATCCCGCTGGCACAGATACGCAGTATTTT. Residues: CASSFNPGLAGDPAGTDTQYF.